This T cell receptor (beta chain) was documented in a study of T cells in Graves' hyperthyroidism and ophthalmopathy. The CDR3 regions of TCR beta were amplified from RNA transcripts. The HTBI primer set was used in a first-round RT-PCR of the TCR CDR3. TCRdb re-called the multiplex PCR reads with MiXCR, one entry per CDR3 protein. This sample has roughly 800,000 distinct CDR3 sequences, with 38% found just once. As concerns this clonotype: The target antigen is unknown. A read error is possible here, since a much larger clone lies one base away.

Germline V gene lookup returns CDR1 SGHTA and CDR2 FQGNSA. The CDR3 length is 15 residues. Study-wide points: Median prediction lead before ophthalmopathy onset was 6.5 months with the model. In simple terms, a model built on 13 V-J features told ophthalmopathy apart from stable hyperthyroidism. Also found in blood were most expanded thyroid clonotypes above 0.001.

This sample holds PBMCs from roughly 10 ml fresh peripheral blood. The chain joins TRBV7-2 to TRBJ2-5; 8 nucleotides line up with TRBD2. The end of the DNA is better explained by TRBJ2-7, so the J call may be wrong. Sequencing used blood. This receptor was taken from a man between 18 and 29 years old with Graves' hyperthyroidism. The CDR3 DNA follows: TGTGCCAGCAGCCATTCCACGGGACTAGTCCCCGAGCAGTACTTC. Protein product: CASSHSTGLVPEQYF.